This TCR beta chain was documented in a study of blood T cell repertoires in COVID-19. This CDR3 comprises 12 residues. Germline V CDR1 and CDR2: SGHTA, FQGTGA. Trimming stripped 4 bases from V and 7 bases from J, with 5 bases between. In the original analysis: The authors estimated nucleated cell counts from reference gene primer amplification. Data came from immunoSEQ multiplex PCR; TCRdb stores just in-frame clones and leaves some out. D and trimming come from the DNA, and the V and J calls and clone size come from that table. Among more than 90,000 clones, 70% to 90% were seen once, and the ten largest hold about 8%.

The chain links TRBV7-3 to TRBJ1-6; no definite D call. Sequences were obtained from peripheral blood. This TCR came from an older man who had recovered from COVID-19. The CDR3 region has the DNA TGTGCCAGCAGCTCGGGGAATTCACCCCTCCACTTT. It yields the protein CASSSGNSPLHF.